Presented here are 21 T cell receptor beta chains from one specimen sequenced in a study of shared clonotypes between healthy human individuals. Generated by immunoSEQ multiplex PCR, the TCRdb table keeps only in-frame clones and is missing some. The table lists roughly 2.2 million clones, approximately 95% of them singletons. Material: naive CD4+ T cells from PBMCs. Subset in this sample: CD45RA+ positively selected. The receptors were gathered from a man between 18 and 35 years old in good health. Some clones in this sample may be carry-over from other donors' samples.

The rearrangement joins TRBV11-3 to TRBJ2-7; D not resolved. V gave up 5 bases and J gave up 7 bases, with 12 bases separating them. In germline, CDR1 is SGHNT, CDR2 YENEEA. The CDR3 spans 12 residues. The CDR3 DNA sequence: TGTGCCAGCAGCCAGCTTTTGGGGGAGCAGTACTTC. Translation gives CASSQLLGEQYF. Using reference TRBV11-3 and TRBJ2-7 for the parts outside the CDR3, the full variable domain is EAGVVQSPRYKIIEKKQPVAFWCNPISGHNTLYWYLQNLGQGPELLIRYENEEAVDDSQLPKDRFSAERLKGVDSTLKIQPAELGDSAVYLCASSQLLGEQYFGPGTRLTVT.

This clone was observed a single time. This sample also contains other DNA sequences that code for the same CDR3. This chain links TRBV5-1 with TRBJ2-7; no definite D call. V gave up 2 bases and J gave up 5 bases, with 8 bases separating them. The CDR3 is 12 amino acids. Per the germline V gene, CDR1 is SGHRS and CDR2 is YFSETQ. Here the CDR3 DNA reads TGCGCCAGCAGCTTACCAAATGACGAGCAGTACTTC. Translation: CASSLPNDEQYF.

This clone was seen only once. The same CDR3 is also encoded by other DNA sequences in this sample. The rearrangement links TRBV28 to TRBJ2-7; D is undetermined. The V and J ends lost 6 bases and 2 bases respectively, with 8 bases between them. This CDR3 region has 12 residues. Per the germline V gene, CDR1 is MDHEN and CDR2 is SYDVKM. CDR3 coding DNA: TGTGCCAGCAGGGGTCAACCCTACGAGCAGTACTTC. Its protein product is CASRGQPYEQYF.

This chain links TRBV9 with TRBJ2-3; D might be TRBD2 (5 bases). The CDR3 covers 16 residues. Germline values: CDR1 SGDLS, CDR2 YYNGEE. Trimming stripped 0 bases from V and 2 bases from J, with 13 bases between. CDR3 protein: CASSVVGGSNTDTQYF. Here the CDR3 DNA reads TGTGCCAGCAGCGTAGTGGGTGGGAGTAACACAGATACGCAGTATTTT.

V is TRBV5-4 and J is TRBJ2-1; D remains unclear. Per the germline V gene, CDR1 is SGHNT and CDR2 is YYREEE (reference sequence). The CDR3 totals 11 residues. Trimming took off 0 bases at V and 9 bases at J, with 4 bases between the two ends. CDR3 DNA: TGTGCCAGCAGCTTGGTGGTTGAGCAGTTCTTC. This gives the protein CASSLVVEQFF.

This CDR3 is CARAGTSGRGADTQYF. The CDR3 DNA sequence: TGTGCCAGAGCCGGGACTAGCGGGAGAGGGGCAGATACGCAGTATTTT. The chain joins TRBV5-3 to TRBJ2-3; 14 bases are a match to TRBD2. TRBV5-3 is an open reading frame, and its role is uncertain. The CDR3 spans 16 residues. The V and J ends lost 7 bases and 4 bases, in that order; junction bases with no gene match: 8.

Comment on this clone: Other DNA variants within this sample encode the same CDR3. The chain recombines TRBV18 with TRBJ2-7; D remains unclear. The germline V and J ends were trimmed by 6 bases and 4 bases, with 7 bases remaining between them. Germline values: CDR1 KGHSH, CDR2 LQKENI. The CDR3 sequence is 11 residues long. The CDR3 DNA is TGTGCCAGCTCCCCCCTTTACGAGCAGTACTTC. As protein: CASSPLYEQYF.

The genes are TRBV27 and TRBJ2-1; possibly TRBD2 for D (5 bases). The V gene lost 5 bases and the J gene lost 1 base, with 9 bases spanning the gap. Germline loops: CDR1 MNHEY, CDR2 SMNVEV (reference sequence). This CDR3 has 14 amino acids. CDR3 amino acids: CASSRGRSYNEQFF. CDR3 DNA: TGTGCCAGCAGTAGAGGGAGATCCTACAATGAGCAGTTCTTC.

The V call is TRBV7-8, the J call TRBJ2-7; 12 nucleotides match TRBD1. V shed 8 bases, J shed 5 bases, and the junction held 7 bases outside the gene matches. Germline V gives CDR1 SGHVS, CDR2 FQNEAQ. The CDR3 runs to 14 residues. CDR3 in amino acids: CASGPGQGAHEQYF. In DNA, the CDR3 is TGTGCCAGCGGACCGGGACAGGGGGCCCACGAGCAGTACTTC. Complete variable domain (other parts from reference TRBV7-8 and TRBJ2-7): GAGVSQSPRYKVAKRGQDVALRCDPISGHVSLFWYQQALGQGPEFLTYFQNEAQLDKSGLPSDRFFAERPEGSVSTLKIQRTQQEDSAVYLCASGPGQGAHEQYFGPGTRLTVT.

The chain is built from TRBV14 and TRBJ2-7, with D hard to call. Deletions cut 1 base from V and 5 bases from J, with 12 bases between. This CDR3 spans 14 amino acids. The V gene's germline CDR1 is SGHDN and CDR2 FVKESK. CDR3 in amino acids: CASSQGARLDEQYF. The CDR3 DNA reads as TGTGCCAGCAGCCAAGGGGCACGGTTAGACGAGCAGTACTTC.

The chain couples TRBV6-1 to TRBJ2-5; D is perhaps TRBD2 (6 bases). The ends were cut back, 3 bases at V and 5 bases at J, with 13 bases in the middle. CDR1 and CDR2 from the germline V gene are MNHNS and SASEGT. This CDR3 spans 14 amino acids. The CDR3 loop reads CASSERGAWETQYF. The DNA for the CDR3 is TGTGCCAGCAGTGAGCGGGGCGCATGGGAGACCCAGTACTTC.

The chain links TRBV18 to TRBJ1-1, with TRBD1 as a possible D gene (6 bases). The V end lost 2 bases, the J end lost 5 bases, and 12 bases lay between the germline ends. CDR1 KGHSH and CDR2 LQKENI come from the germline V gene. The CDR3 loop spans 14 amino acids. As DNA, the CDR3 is TGTGCCAGCTCACCATTAGCAGGGGCGACTGAAGCTTTCTTT. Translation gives CASSPLAGATEAFF.

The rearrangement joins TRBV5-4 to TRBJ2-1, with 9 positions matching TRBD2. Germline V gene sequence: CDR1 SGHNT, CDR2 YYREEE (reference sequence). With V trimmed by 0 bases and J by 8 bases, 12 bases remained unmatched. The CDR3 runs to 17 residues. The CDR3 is CASSLGVAGALRYEQFF. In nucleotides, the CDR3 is TGTGCCAGCAGCTTGGGGGTAGCGGGAGCCCTTAGGTATGAGCAGTTCTTC. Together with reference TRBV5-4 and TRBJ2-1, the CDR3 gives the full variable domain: ETGVTQSPTHLIKTRGQQVTLRCSSQSGHNTVSWYQQALGQGPQFIFQYYREEENGRGNFPPRFSGLQFPNYSSELNVNALELDDSALYLCASSLGVAGALRYEQFFGPGTRLTVL.

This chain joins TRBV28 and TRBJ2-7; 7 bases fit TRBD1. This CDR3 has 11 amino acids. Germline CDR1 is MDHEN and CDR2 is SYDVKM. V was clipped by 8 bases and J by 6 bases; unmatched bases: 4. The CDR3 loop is CASRDSGEQYF. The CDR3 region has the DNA TGTGCCAGCCGGGACAGCGGCGAGCAGTACTTC.

The CDR3 spells CARAQGANEKLFF. In DNA, the CDR3 is TGTGCCCGGGCGCAGGGGGCTAATGAAAAACTGTTTTTT. The V gene is TRBV30, the J gene TRBJ1-4; 7 nucleotides align to TRBD1. This CDR3 comprises 13 residues. Losses at the gene ends were 8 bases for V and 3 bases for J; bases not matched to a gene: 6. Germline V gene data show CDR1 as GTSNPN and CDR2 as SVGIG (reference sequence).

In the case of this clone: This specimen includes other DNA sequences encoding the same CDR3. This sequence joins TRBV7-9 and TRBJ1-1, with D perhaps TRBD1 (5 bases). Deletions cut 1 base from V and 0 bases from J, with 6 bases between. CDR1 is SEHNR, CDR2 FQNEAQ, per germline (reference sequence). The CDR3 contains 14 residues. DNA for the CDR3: TGTGCCAGCAGCTTAGGACAGTTGAACACTGAAGCTTTCTTT. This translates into CASSLGQLNTEAFF.

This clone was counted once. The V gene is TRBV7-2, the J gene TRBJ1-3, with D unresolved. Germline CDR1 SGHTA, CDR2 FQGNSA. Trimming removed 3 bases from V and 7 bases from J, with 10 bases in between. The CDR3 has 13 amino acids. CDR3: CASSFSAGNTIYF. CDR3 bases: TGTGCCAGCAGCTTCTCCGCCGGGAACACCATATATTTT.

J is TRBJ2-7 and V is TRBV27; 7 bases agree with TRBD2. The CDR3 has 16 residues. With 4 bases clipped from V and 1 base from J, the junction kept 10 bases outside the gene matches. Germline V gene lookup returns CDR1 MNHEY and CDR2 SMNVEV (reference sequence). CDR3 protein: CASSSTRTRVSYEQYF. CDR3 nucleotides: TGTGCCAGCAGTTCTACCAGGACTAGGGTTTCCTACGAGCAGTACTTC.

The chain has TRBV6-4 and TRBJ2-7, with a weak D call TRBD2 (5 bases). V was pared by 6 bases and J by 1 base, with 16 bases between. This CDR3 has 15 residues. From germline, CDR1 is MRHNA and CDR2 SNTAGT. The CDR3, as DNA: TGTGCCAGCAGAGGCGGCGGGTGCCGATCCTACGAGCAGTACTTC. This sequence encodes CASRGGGCRSYEQYF.

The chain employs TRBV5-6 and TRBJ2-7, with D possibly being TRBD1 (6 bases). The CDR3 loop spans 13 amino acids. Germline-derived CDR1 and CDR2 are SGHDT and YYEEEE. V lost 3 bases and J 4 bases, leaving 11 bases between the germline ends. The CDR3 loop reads CASSSLDRYEQYF. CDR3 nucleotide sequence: TGTGCCAGCAGCTCCTTGGACAGATACGAGCAGTACTTC.

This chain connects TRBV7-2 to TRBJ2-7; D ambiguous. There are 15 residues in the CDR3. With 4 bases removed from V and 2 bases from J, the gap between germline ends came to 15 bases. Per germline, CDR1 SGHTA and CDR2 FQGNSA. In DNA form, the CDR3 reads TGTGCCAGCAGCTACGAACCCCGGGCGGCCTACGAGCAGTACTTC. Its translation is CASSYEPRAAYEQYF.